This is a list of T cell receptor beta chains from one sample in a study of shared clonotypes between healthy human individuals. Repertoires were generated with immunoSEQ multiplex PCR, while TCRdb's copy carries only in-frame clones and drops some. The profile shows fewer than 2.5 million clones, 93% of them singletons. Sequencing used naive CD4+ T cells from PBMCs. The receptors come from a young man in good health. Some clones in this sample may be carry-over from other donors' samples. Both conserved end residues are part of each CDR3. A D gene is named only where the DNA matches it firmly. Clone sizes are given selectively: once, few, many, or a class where the clone is expanded.

14 | NA | NA | TRBJ1-2 | TRBV5-1 | CASSLQDQINGYTF | TGCGCCAGCAGCTTACAGGACCAGATTAATGGCTACACCTTC
17 | NA | NA | TRBJ2-1 | TRBV5-1 | CASILVGAGPLGGEQFF | TGCGCCAGCATTCTCGTAGGCGCGGGTCCCTTAGGGGGGGAGCAGTTCTTC
16 | NA | NA | TRBJ1-2 | TRBV7-8 | CASSPLGSGLGYGYTF | TGTGCCAGCAGCCCCTTAGGTTCTGGGTTGGGCTATGGCTACACCTTC
13 | NA | NA | TRBJ2-7 | TRBV29-1 | CSVEDRSGGEQYF | TGCAGCGTTGAAGATAGATCCGGGGGCGAGCAGTACTTC
16 | NA | NA | TRBJ2-1 | TRBV2 | CASSVARGVRGAEQFF | TGTGCCAGCAGTGTTGCTAGAGGAGTCCGGGGGGCTGAGCAGTTCTTC
16 | NA | NA | TRBJ2-2 | TRBV28 | CASSSHGTSMSGELFF | TGTGCCAGCAGTTCACATGGGACATCTATGTCCGGGGAGCTGTTTTTT
14 | NA | TRBD1 | TRBJ1-4 | TRBV5-1 | CASSRGQLNEKLFF | TGCGCCAGCAGCCGGGGACAGCTTAATGAAAAACTGTTTTTT
13 | NA | NA | TRBJ2-2 | TRBV30 | CAWSPYNTGELFF | TGTGCCTGGAGTCCGTATAACACCGGGGAGCTGTTTTTT
14 | NA | TRBD2 | TRBJ2-3 | TRBV15 | CATSKGRASDTQYF | TGTGCCACCAGCAAAGGGAGGGCCTCAGATACGCAGTATTTT
11 | NA | NA | TRBJ1-2 | TRBV2 | CASKRTDGYTF | TGTGCCAGTAAAAGGACGGATGGCTACACCTTC
15 | NA | NA | TRBJ1-5 | TRBV18 | CASSSQSHSNQPQHF | TGTGCCAGCTCATCACAAAGTCATAGCAATCAGCCCCAGCATTTT
15 | NA | NA | TRBJ2-1 | TRBV7-2 | CASSLGPVAYNEQFF | TGTGCCAGCAGCCTCGGCCCCGTTGCTTACAATGAGCAGTTCTTC
16 | NA | NA | TRBJ2-2 | TRBV30 | CAWDDRGYFGAGELFF | NA
14 | NA | NA | TRBJ2-1 | TRBV5-1 | CASSLAPPNNEQFF | TGCGCCAGCAGCTTGGCCCCGCCCAACAATGAGCAGTTCTTC
12 | NA | NA | TRBJ2-4 | TRBV2 | CASSVLKNIQYF | TGTGCCAGCAGTGTTCTCAAAAACATTCAGTACTTC
14 | NA | NA | TRBJ2-1 | TRBV12-5 | CASGSGSSYNEQFF | TGTGCTAGTGGCAGCGGAAGCTCCTACAATGAGCAGTTCTTC
13 | once | TRBD1 | TRBJ2-7 | TRBV10-3 | CAISEQGYYEQYF | TGTGCCATCAGCGAACAGGGGTACTACGAGCAGTACTTC